These 15 T cell receptor beta chains came from one sample sequenced in a study of cytomegalovirus exposure and HLA in healthy donors. PCR employed 60 Vbeta and 13 Jbeta primers. Clones were sequenced by immunoSEQ multiplex PCR, and TCRdb holds only the in-frame ones, with some missing. The sample has more than 95,000 clones, roughly 80% seen once; the top ten hold 3.6%. Sequencing input: PBMCs. The receptors were sampled from a woman aged 40-49 years in good health and CMV-seropositive.

This chain uses TRBV7-2 with TRBJ1-2; the D gene is possibly TRBD1 (5 bases). Per the germline V gene, CDR1 is SGHTA and CDR2 is FQGNSA. CDR3 length: 14 residues. Trimming shortened V by 5 bases and J by 4 bases, and 14 bases separated the two germline ends. The CDR3 nucleotides are TGTGCCAGCAGCCCGAGCGCGGGGGGCTATGGCTACACCTTC. This sequence encodes CASSPSAGGYGYTF. Looking up the rest from reference TRBV7-2 and TRBJ1-2 gives the full variable domain: GAGVSQSPSNKVTEKGKDVELRCDPISGHTALYWYRQSLGQGLEFLIYFQGNSAPDKSGLPSDRFSAERTGGSVSTLTIQRTQQEDSAVYLCASSPSAGGYGYTFGSGTRLTVV.

The rearrangement uses TRBV7-9 and TRBJ2-2, with 10 bases fitting TRBD2. This CDR3 is 17 amino acids long. V trimming: 6 bases; J trimming: 0 bases; junction bases outside the gene matches: 7. Germline V gene lookup returns CDR1 SEHNR and CDR2 FQNEAQ (reference sequence). The CDR3 DNA reads TGTGCCAGCAGAGGAGCTAGCGGGAGCACGAACACCGGGGAGCTGTTTTTT. Protein product: CASRGASGSTNTGELFF.

The chain is built from TRBV30 and TRBJ1-1, with D perhaps TRBD1 (6 bases). Trimming took 5 bases from V and 1 from J, leaving 14 bases between them. The CDR3 length is 14 residues. Germline CDR1 and CDR2: GTSNPN and SVGIG (reference sequence). The CDR3 DNA follows: TGTGCCTGGGGGGGCGTAGGGCGGAACACTGAAGCTTTCTTT. Its translation is CAWGGVGRNTEAFF.

The CDR3 protein is CASTSGSYEQYF. CDR3 in DNA: TGTGCCAGCACTAGCGGGAGTTACGAGCAGTACTTC. The chain joins TRBV2 to TRBJ2-7; 10 bases map to TRBD2. CDR1 and CDR2 (germline): SNHLY, FYNNEI. The CDR3 is 12 amino acids. Trimming at V came to 7 bases and at J to 4 bases, leaving 1 base not matched to a gene.

The chain combines TRBV6-1 with TRBJ2-5, with D possibly being TRBD2 (6 bases). The J call is doubtful: the DNA matches TRBJ2-7 better. From germline, CDR1 is MNHNS and CDR2 SASEGT. The CDR3 totals 15 residues. CDR3 sequence: CASRFREAGSYEQYF. In nucleotides, the CDR3 is TGTGCCAGCAGATTCAGGGAGGCCGGCTCCTACGAGCAGTACTTC.

This clone was counted a single time. The rearrangement joins TRBV4-3 to TRBJ1-2; tentatively, D is TRBD1 (5 bases). The CDR3 sequence is 15 residues long. Germline V lookup: CDR1 LGHNA, CDR2 YSLEER. Trimming took off 3 bases at V and 0 bases at J, with 11 bases between the two ends. Here the CDR3 DNA reads TGCGCCAGCAGCCAGGGTGACAGTTCTAACTATGGCTACACCTTC. It yields the protein CASSQGDSSNYGYTF.

The chain uses TRBV4-3 and TRBJ2-1, with a tentative D call TRBD2 (6 bases). The CDR3 spans 16 residues. Germline loops: CDR1 LGHNA, CDR2 YSLEER. Trimming cost V 0 bases and J 5 bases, with 14 bases left between them. The CDR3 sequence is CASSQDLAALNNEQFF. Written as DNA, the CDR3 is TGCGCCAGCAGCCAAGATTTAGCGGCACTGAACAATGAGCAGTTCTTC.

The chain is built from TRBV2 and TRBJ2-5, with 8 bases matching TRBD1. The CDR3 length is 15 residues. CDR1 is SNHLY and CDR2 is FYNNEI in the germline V gene. V gave up 6 bases and J gave up 4 bases; unmatched junction bases: 10. The CDR3 DNA is TGTGCCAGCAGGCGGACAGGGTCCTTGGGAGAGACCCAGTACTTC. This encodes CASRRTGSLGETQYF.

This clone was seen only once. The genes are TRBV9 and TRBJ1-6; D is uncertain. This CDR3 is built from 14 residues. Per germline, CDR1 SGDLS and CDR2 YYNGEE. Trimming removed 3 bases from V and 7 bases from J, with 11 bases in between. The chain's CDR3 is CASSAMGENSPLHF. The CDR3 DNA reads TGTGCCAGCAGCGCCATGGGAGAGAATTCACCCCTCCACTTT.

CDR3 DNA sequence: TGTGCCAGCAGTTGGGGAGGGGTTGACAATCAGCCCCAGCATTTT. This sequence encodes CASSWGGVDNQPQHF. The chain uses TRBV28 and TRBJ1-5; possible D gene TRBD1, 5 bases. The CDR3 sequence is 15 residues long. Germline V CDR1 and CDR2: MDHEN, SYDVKM. The V and J ends lost 4 bases and 3 bases respectively, with 13 bases between them.

CDR3 in DNA: TGCGCCAGCAGTGGGATAGTGACTACCACCTACGAGCAGTACTTC. This gives the protein CASSGIVTTTYEQYF. The J gene is TRBJ2-7, the V gene TRBV10-2; perhaps TRBD2 as D (5 bases). In germline, CDR1 is WSHSY, CDR2 SAAADI. Trimming took 4 bases from V and 2 from J, leaving 15 bases between them. The CDR3 has 15 residues.

This chain joins TRBV29-1 and TRBJ2-2, with 10 bases identical to TRBD2. Germline trimming cut 5 bases from V and 4 bases from J; bases unmatched to any gene: 7. Germline CDR1 reads SQVTM; CDR2 reads ANQGSEA. The CDR3 totals 15 residues. The CDR3 region is CSVSGRASSTGELFF. CDR3 coding DNA: TGCAGCGTTAGCGGGAGGGCATCTTCCACCGGGGAGCTGTTTTTT.

The J gene is TRBJ2-5, the V gene TRBV29-1; D is possibly TRBD2 (5 bases). Germline V gene data show CDR1 as SQVTM and CDR2 as ANQGSEA. With 4 bases removed from V and 2 bases from J, the gap between germline ends came to 14 bases. The CDR3 length is 14 residues. The CDR3 loop reads CSVGPASGQETQYF. The CDR3 coding sequence is TGCAGCGTTGGACCCGCCAGCGGTCAAGAGACCCAGTACTTC.

The CDR3 reads CASRLETRTALNQPQHF. The CDR3 DNA sequence: TGTGCAAGTCGCTTAGAGACCCGGACAGCCCTCAATCAGCCCCAGCATTTT. The genes are TRBV12-2 and TRBJ1-5; the D call TRBD1 from the table was never checked on the DNA. TRBV12-2 is given as a pseudogene. The CDR3 is 17 residues long.

The J gene is TRBJ2-3, the V gene TRBV7-3, with unresolved D. There are 15 residues in the CDR3. Deletions cut 1 base from V and 4 bases from J, with 12 bases between. Germline CDR1 and CDR2: SGHTA and FQGTGA. The DNA of the CDR3 is TGTGCCAGCAGCTTAAATCGTCGACTGTCAGATACGCAGTATTTT. It specifies CASSLNRRLSDTQYF.